These 6 T cell receptor beta chains share one sample of origin, sequenced in a study of Ad26.COV2.S vaccination and SARS-CoV-2 variants. Sequencing used immunoSEQ multiplex PCR; TCRdb keeps in-frame clones, though not all of them. In the table there are roughly 700,000 clones, 70% to 90% of which are singletons. Described treatment: 19 received Ad26.COV2.S at low or high dose, single or two shots; about five received placebo; per-sample allocation not given. Day 63 following the first vaccine or placebo injection was when the samples were taken. The input for sequencing was peripheral blood, taken in a trial of Ad26.COV2.S vaccine versus placebo. Every receptor here comes from a person aged 18-65 years who received the Ad26.COV2.S COVID-19 vaccine or a placebo.

The chain recombines TRBV5-1 with TRBJ2-7; a weak D match, TRBD2 (5 bases). Germline CDR1 reads SGHRS; CDR2 reads YFSETQ. V was trimmed by 0 bases and J by 3 bases, leaving 19 bases between them. The CDR3 spans 17 residues. The CDR3 DNA reads as TGCGCCAGCAGCTTGGCGAATACCGAGGGAAGCTTCTACGAGCAGTACTTC. Its protein is CASSLANTEGSFYEQYF.

This chain connects TRBV2 to TRBJ1-6, with 7 bases lining up with TRBD1. This CDR3 comprises 14 residues. V dropped 1 base and J dropped 7; count of bases not matched to a gene: 1. Germline CDR1 reads SNHLY; CDR2 reads FYNNEI. This CDR3 is CASSEGQGNSPLHF. For the CDR3, the DNA is TGTGCCAGCAGTGAAGGACAGGGAAATTCACCCCTCCACTTT.

The rearrangement links TRBV3-1 (or the pseudogene TRBV3-2) to TRBJ2-7, with 8 bases matching TRBD1. Trimming removed 6 bases from V and 4 bases from J; junction bases left unmatched: 8. The CDR3 length is 14 residues. Germline V gene lookup returns CDR1 LGHDT and CDR2 YNNKEL (reference sequence). The CDR3 sequence: CASSLGQAVYEQYF. The CDR3 nucleotides are TGTGCCAGCAGTTTGGGACAGGCGGTTTACGAGCAGTACTTC.

The rearrangement joins TRBV20-1 to TRBJ1-1; TRBD1 matches at 7 bases. The length of the CDR3 is 13 residues. The trim removed 3 bases at V and 8 bases at J, leaving 9 bases unmatched. Germline CDR1 reads DFQATT; CDR2 reads SNEGSKA (reference sequence). The CDR3: CSASLGGASEAFF. The CDR3 DNA reads as TGCAGTGCTAGTCTAGGGGGCGCATCCGAAGCTTTCTTT.

The V and J genes are TRBV9 and TRBJ1-1; D call uncertain. Germline CDR1 reads SGDLS; CDR2 reads YYNGEE. V gave up 0 bases and J gave up 1 base, with 16 bases separating them. CDR3 length: 17 amino acids. The CDR3: CASSVGSEGIRNTEAFF. The CDR3 DNA reads TGTGCCAGCAGCGTAGGGAGCGAGGGAATAAGGAACACTGAAGCTTTCTTT.

CDR3 in amino acids: CASSSNRGFAYEQYF. The CDR3, as DNA: TGTGCCAGTAGTTCAAACAGGGGGTTCGCCTACGAGCAGTACTTC. V usage is TRBV19 and J usage is TRBJ2-7; 8 bases fit TRBD1. This CDR3 is built from 15 residues. Germline CDR1 and CDR2: LNHDA and SQIVND (reference sequence). Trimming at V came to 5 bases and at J to 2 bases, leaving 8 bases not matched to a gene.